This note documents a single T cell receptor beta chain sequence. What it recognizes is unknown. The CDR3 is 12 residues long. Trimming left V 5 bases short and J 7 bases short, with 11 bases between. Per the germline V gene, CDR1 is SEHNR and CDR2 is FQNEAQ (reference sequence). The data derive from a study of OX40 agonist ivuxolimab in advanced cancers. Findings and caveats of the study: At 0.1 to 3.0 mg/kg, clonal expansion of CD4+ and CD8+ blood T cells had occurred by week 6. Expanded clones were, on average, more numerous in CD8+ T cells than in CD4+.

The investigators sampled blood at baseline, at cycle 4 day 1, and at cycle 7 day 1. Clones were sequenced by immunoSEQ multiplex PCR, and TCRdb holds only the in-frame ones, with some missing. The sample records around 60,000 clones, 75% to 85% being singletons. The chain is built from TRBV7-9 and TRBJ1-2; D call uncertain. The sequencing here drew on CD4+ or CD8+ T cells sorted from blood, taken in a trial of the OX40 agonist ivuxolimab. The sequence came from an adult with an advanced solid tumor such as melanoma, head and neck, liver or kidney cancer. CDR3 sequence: CASSPDRSGYTF. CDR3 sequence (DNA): TGTGCCAGCAGCCCGGACCGAAGTGGCTACACCTTC.